Presented here are 23 T cell receptor beta chains from one specimen sequenced in a study of cytomegalovirus exposure and HLA in healthy donors (dated by TCRdb to the late 2010s). Library preparation used the immunoSEQ multiplex PCR assay. For the multiplex PCR, a mixture combining 60 forward primers for TCR Vbeta segments and 13 reverse primers for TCR Jbeta segments was used. This is the immuneACCESS table as TCRdb keeps it, with only in-frame sequences that have V and J called. A part of the clones is gone; compared with another copy, unresolved V genes explain less than half, and the rest is unexplained. The sample has 110,000 or so clones on record, 60% to 85% of them singletons. Of the sample, 2.9% falls within the top ten clones. The sample comprised PBMCs. The receptor source for this set is a woman aged 40 to 50 in good health and CMV-seropositive.

The chain combines TRBV29-1 with TRBJ1-1, with unresolved D. Per germline, CDR1 SQVTM and CDR2 ANQGSEA. The CDR3 consists of 12 residues. V was clipped by 6 bases and J by 11 bases, with 19 bases between them. CDR3 region: CSVAGLALWAFF. CDR3 bases: TGCAGCGTCGCCGGACTGGCCCTCTGGGCTTTCTTT.

The chain is built from TRBV30 and TRBJ1-2, with D unresolved. The CDR3 is 11 residues long. V lost 3 bases and J 8 bases, leaving 10 bases between the germline ends. The V gene's germline CDR1 is GTSNPN and CDR2 SVGIG (reference sequence). This CDR3 reads CAWRARLGYTF. CDR3 DNA sequence: TGTGCCTGGAGGGCACGTCTCGGCTACACCTTC.

V and J are TRBV5-8 and TRBJ2-7; 10 nucleotides agree with TRBD1. Germline V CDR1 and CDR2: SGHTS, YDEGEE. CDR3 length: 15 residues. Germline trimming cut 4 bases from V and 1 base from J; bases unmatched to any gene: 5. CDR3 sequence (DNA): TGTGCCAGCAGCGGGGACAGGGGTCGGTCCTACGAGCAGTACTTC. It translates to CASSGDRGRSYEQYF.

The V gene is TRBV5-4, the J gene TRBJ1-2; D not certain. The V gene's germline CDR1 is SGHNT and CDR2 YYREEE (reference sequence). The CDR3 extends over 13 amino acids. V lost 2 bases, J lost 4 bases, and 9 bases lay in between. The CDR3 reads CASSFPGSYGYTF. The CDR3 DNA reads as TGTGCCAGCAGCTTCCCGGGATCCTATGGCTACACCTTC. The whole variable domain, remainder taken from reference TRBV5-4 and TRBJ1-2, is ETGVTQSPTHLIKTRGQQVTLRCSSQSGHNTVSWYQQALGQGPQFIFQYYREEENGRGNFPPRFSGLQFPNYSSELNVNALELDDSALYLCASSFPGSYGYTFGSGTRLTVV.

The chain is built from TRBV6-6 and TRBJ2-1; TRBD1 agrees at 8 bases. V shed 0 bases, J shed 15 bases, and the junction held 4 bases outside the gene matches. In germline, CDR1 is MNHNY, CDR2 SVGAGI (reference sequence). The CDR3 consists of 12 residues. The CDR3 loop reads CASSYSDRDLFF. The CDR3 coding sequence is TGTGCCAGCAGTTACTCGGACAGGGATCTGTTCTTC.

V and J are TRBV2 and TRBJ2-5; tentative D call: TRBD1 (6 bases). CDR1 is SNHLY, CDR2 FYNNEI, per germline. Trimming removed 10 bases at V and 1 base at J, with 13 bases between. This CDR3 contains 13 residues. CDR3 region: CATLGTFQETQYF. The CDR3 DNA follows: TGTGCCACGTTAGGGACATTCCAAGAGACCCAGTACTTC.

On this clone: The junction differs from germline at one of its ends, possibly a read error. The chain recombines TRBV28 with TRBJ1-1; 8 nucleotides line up with TRBD1. The germline gives CDR1 MDHEN, CDR2 SYDVKM. This CDR3 contains 12 residues. CDR3 DNA: TGTGCCAGCAGTTTAAGTATGGACAGGGCCTTTTTC. It yields the protein CASSLSMDRAFF.

The table lists this clone with a few counts. The V and J genes are TRBV6-5 and TRBJ2-7; TRBD1 matches at 10 bases. V shed 6 bases and J 2 bases; nucleotides not matched to a gene: 4. The CDR3 length is 14 residues. Per the germline V gene, CDR1 is MNHEY and CDR2 is SVGAGI. The CDR3, as DNA: TGTGCCAGCAGCCTGGGACAGGGGACCTACGAGCAGTACTTC. Its translation is CASSLGQGTYEQYF.

This chain uses TRBV9 with TRBJ1-1; possibly TRBD1 for D (6 bases). The germline V and J ends were trimmed by 2 bases and 0 bases, with 11 bases remaining between them. The germline gives CDR1 SGDLS, CDR2 YYNGEE. The CDR3 is 15 amino acids. As DNA, the CDR3 is TGTGCCAGCAGCGTCTCAACAGGGATGAACACTGAAGCTTTCTTT. Translating it yields CASSVSTGMNTEAFF.

This clone was found a few times. This rearrangement joins TRBV6-5 to TRBJ1-1; TRBD1 is a possible D gene (6 bases). This CDR3 contains 13 residues. Per the germline V gene, CDR1 is MNHEY and CDR2 is SVGAGI. The V end lost 8 bases, the J end lost 0 bases, and 10 bases lay between the germline ends. CDR3 in amino acids: CASSGQLNTEAFF. Here the CDR3 DNA reads TGTGCCAGCTCAGGACAGTTGAACACTGAAGCTTTCTTT.

This chain connects TRBV7-2 to TRBJ2-7; 7 bases are shared with TRBD1. The V segment lost 2 bases and the J segment 4 bases; nucleotides outside the gene matches: 8. The CDR3 length is 15 residues. Germline V gene data show CDR1 as SGHTA and CDR2 as FQGNSA. The chain's CDR3 is CASSLLRTGEYEQYF. The CDR3 coding sequence is TGTGCCAGCAGCTTACTTAGGACAGGAGAATACGAGCAGTACTTC.

The chain is built from TRBV10-3 and TRBJ1-1; D not resolved. V shed 6 bases and J shed 0 bases, with 11 bases lying between them. This CDR3 has 14 amino acids. CDR1 and CDR2 from the germline V gene are ENHRY and SYGVKD. As DNA, the CDR3 is TGTGCCATCAGCTATGGACTTTTGAACACTGAAGCTTTCTTT. Encoded protein: CAISYGLLNTEAFF.

The J gene is TRBJ1-6, the V gene TRBV5-1; D uncertain. The CDR3 is made up of 15 amino acids. Between the trimmed V and J ends, which lost 6 bases and 0 bases, there was a span of 10 bases. Germline loops: CDR1 SGHRS, CDR2 YFSETQ. CDR3 sequence: CASTKLDSYNSPLHF. The CDR3 nucleotides read TGCGCCAGCACCAAACTTGACTCCTATAATTCACCCCTCCACTTT.

V usage is TRBV7-9 and J usage is TRBJ2-7; tentatively, D is TRBD2 (6 bases). This CDR3 contains 13 residues. Germline V gene sequence: CDR1 SEHNR, CDR2 FQNEAQ (reference sequence). The ends were cut back, 5 bases at V and 6 bases at J, with 14 bases in the middle. DNA for the CDR3: TGTGCCAGCAGCGGAGGGGTGCTCCCCGAGCAGTACTTC. It translates to CASSGGVLPEQYF.

This chain links TRBV21-1 with TRBJ2-1; the D call of TRBD2 is as the table states it, not checked on the DNA. TRBV21-1 is recorded as a pseudogene. This CDR3 is 16 amino acids long. The CDR3, as DNA: TGTGCCAGCAGGAAGTTGGACTCGGAAGGCACCAATGAGCAGTTCTTC. It specifies CASRKLDSEGTNEQFF.

The chain links TRBV27 to TRBJ1-1; D remains ambiguous. Germline V gene data show CDR1 as MNHEY and CDR2 as SMNVEV (reference sequence). CDR3 length: 13 residues. V was pared by 3 bases and J by 1 base, with 6 bases between. This CDR3 is CASSFSGNTEAFF. DNA of the CDR3: TGTGCCAGCAGTTTCTCAGGGAACACTGAAGCTTTCTTT.

The rearrangement joins TRBV27 to TRBJ1-5; 12 bases align to TRBD1. V lost 6 bases and J lost 6; bases outside the gene matches: 6. Germline assignment: CDR1 MNHEY and CDR2 SMNVEV (reference sequence). The CDR3 is made up of 15 amino acids. CDR3: CASRYRDRGRQPQHF. CDR3 sequence (DNA): TGTGCCAGCAGGTACCGGGACAGGGGGCGTCAGCCCCAGCATTTT.

The chain has TRBV27 and TRBJ1-2; D unresolved. The V end was cut by 1 base, the J end by 3 bases, with 9 bases between. The CDR3 runs 14 residues. In germline, CDR1 is MNHEY, CDR2 SMNVEV (reference sequence). DNA for the CDR3: TGTGCCAGCAGTTTATTTCAGGCCGACTATGGCTACACCTTC. Encoded protein: CASSLFQADYGYTF.

This chain links TRBV5-6 with TRBJ2-7; 9 positions match TRBD2. In germline, CDR1 is SGHDT, CDR2 YYEEEE. V shed 0 bases, J shed 3 bases, and the junction held 7 bases outside the gene matches. The CDR3 runs 16 residues. The CDR3 DNA sequence: TGTGCCAGCAGCTTGGGGGCTAGCGGGATATACTACGAGCAGTACTTC. Encoded protein: CASSLGASGIYYEQYF.

The chain carries TRBV7-3 and TRBJ2-3, with D uncertain. This CDR3 has 13 amino acids. With 0 bases removed from V and 4 bases from J, the gap between germline ends came to 5 bases. Looked up from germline, CDR1 is SGHTA and CDR2 is FQGTGA. The CDR3 DNA follows: TGTGCCAGCAGCTTAACTAGCTCAGATACGCAGTATTTT. This translates into CASSLTSSDTQYF.

This clone appeared a few times. V usage is TRBV19 and J usage is TRBJ1-1; D is possibly TRBD1 (5 bases). V was shortened by 6 bases and J by 3 bases, with 17 bases between the two germline ends. CDR1 and CDR2 from the germline V gene are LNHDA and SQIVND (reference sequence). The CDR3 spans 15 residues. The CDR3: CASRPRGRQYTEAFF. The CDR3 bases are TGTGCCAGTAGACCGCGGGGCCGGCAGTACACTGAAGCTTTCTTT.

The gene calls are TRBV19 and TRBJ2-1; 11 nucleotides align to TRBD2. From germline, CDR1 is LNHDA and CDR2 SQIVND (reference sequence). The CDR3 loop spans 19 amino acids. The V segment lost 0 bases and the J segment 4 bases; nucleotides outside the gene matches: 11. The CDR3 here is CASSIDPPGGLAVYNEQFF. The CDR3 DNA follows: TGTGCCAGTAGTATAGATCCCCCGGGGGGACTAGCGGTTTACAATGAGCAGTTCTTC.

The chain carries TRBV27 and TRBJ2-7; TRBD1 aligns across 7 bases. Germline V gene sequence: CDR1 MNHEY, CDR2 SMNVEV (reference sequence). This CDR3 has 11 amino acids. The trim removed 3 bases at V and 9 bases at J, leaving 2 bases unmatched. Here the CDR3 DNA reads TGTGCCAGCAGTTTTGGGGACAGGCAGTACTTC. This translates into CASSFGDRQYF.